This entry describes one T cell receptor (beta chain). What it binds is unknown. Unique molecular identifiers featured in each of the TCR beta cDNA libraries. TCRdb fed the PCR reads into MiXCR, producing one record per CDR3 protein. Of about half a million distinct CDR3 sequences listed, around a third are singletons. Germline V lookup: CDR1 MGHRA, CDR2 YSYEKL. Trimming pared 2 bases from V and 0 bases from J, leaving 8 bases between. CDR3 length equals 16 residues. The entry originates in a study of post-analysis software for immune sequencing data. Whole-study findings and limits: The study found TRBV5-6, TRBV5-1 and TRBV20-1 among five TRBV segments more frequent in patients than controls.

The sequence came from a girl aged 2-17 years with multiple sclerosis. The sample comprised blood. This sequence joins TRBV4-1 and TRBJ2-6, with D unclear. The CDR3 reads CASSQRSGSGANVLTF. CDR3 coding DNA: TGCGCCAGCAGCCAAAGGTCCGGCTCTGGGGCCAACGTCCTGACTTTC.